The entry below describes one TCR beta chain. What it binds is unknown. The data belong to a study of high-grade serous ovarian cancer treatment subgroups. Study-wide context: Mean per sample: around 14,000 reads, about 7,500 unique TCR beta rearrangements. Study-wide results and limits: Same-patient tumor repertoires overlapped at roughly 0.1 to 0.85; different patients barely overlapped. Higher neoantigen levels went with greater TCR clonal relatedness. The analyses considered CDR3 and ignored CDR1 and CDR2.

Sequenced by immunoSEQ multiplex PCR; TCRdb stores in-frame clones only, minus some. This sample carries about 15,000 clones, 85% to 90% of them seen once, and the ten largest clones take 5% to 8%. Germline assignment: CDR1 SGHNT and CDR2 YENEEA. This CDR3 comprises 15 residues. V lost 4 bases and J lost 2, with 12 bases in between. Tumor tissue was taken before any definitive surgery or chemotherapy was given. This chain joins TRBV11-3 and TRBJ2-1; D is perhaps TRBD1 or TRBD2 (6 bases each). The specimen sequenced was tumor tissue. The TCR was taken from a human donor with high-grade serous ovarian cancer. Here the CDR3 DNA reads TGTGCCAGCAGCTCAGGACGGGGGCCCTACAATGAGCAGTTCTTC. Translated, it gives CASSSGRGPYNEQFF.